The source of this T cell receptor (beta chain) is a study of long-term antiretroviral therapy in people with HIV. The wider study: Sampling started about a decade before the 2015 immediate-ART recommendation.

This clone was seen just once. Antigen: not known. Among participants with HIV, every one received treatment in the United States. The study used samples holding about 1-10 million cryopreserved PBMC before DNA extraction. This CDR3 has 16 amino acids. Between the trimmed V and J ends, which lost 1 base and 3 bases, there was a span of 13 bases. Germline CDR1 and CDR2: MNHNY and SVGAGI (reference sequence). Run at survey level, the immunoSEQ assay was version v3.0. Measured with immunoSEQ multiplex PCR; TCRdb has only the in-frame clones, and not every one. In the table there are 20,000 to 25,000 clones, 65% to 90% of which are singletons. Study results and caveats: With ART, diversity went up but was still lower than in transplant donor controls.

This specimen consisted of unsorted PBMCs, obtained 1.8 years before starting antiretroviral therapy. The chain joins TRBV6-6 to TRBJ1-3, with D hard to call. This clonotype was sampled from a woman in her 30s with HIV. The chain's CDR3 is CASSYWRVPSGNTIYF. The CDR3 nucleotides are TGTGCCAGCAGTTACTGGCGGGTACCCAGTGGAAACACCATATATTTT.